This is a list of T cell receptor beta chains from one sample in a study of blood T cell repertoires in COVID-19. Generated by immunoSEQ multiplex PCR, the TCRdb table keeps only in-frame clones and is missing some. The sample includes hundreds of thousands of clones, roughly 89% of them seen just once. The sequencing sample was made of peripheral blood. The receptors here all came from a woman aged 45-65 years with COVID-19, enrolled during active disease. CDR3s leave out the opening cysteine and the closing phenylalanine or tryptophan. Fields, in order: V gene, CDR3 protein.

v_gene: TRBV2; CDR3aa: ASREQGVANEKLF
v_gene: TRBV21-1; CDR3aa: ASSRPRDRGLNQPQH
v_gene: TRBV19; CDR3aa: ASTGTGAYNEQF
v_gene: TRBV11-3; CDR3aa: ASSLDPSGDGYT
v_gene: TRBV3-1/TRBV3-2; CDR3aa: ASSQDVRGLNYGYT
v_gene: TRBV4-2; CDR3aa: ASSQDQREVGYGYT
v_gene: TRBV20-1; CDR3aa: SASGVGTYEQY
v_gene: TRBV9; CDR3aa: ASNRGGETQY
v_gene: TRBV6-6; CDR3aa: ASRHGQGRNEQY
v_gene: TRBV5-1; CDR3aa: ASSLGTANYGYT
v_gene: TRBV11-2; CDR3aa: ASSFGRDTEAF
v_gene: TRBV12-3/TRBV12-4; CDR3aa: ASSFQGLQPQH
v_gene: TRBV29-1; CDR3aa: SVVGRANGYT
v_gene: TRBV4-1; CDR3aa: ASSQANSLNTEAF
v_gene: TRBV7-2; CDR3aa: ASSLGGWSELF
v_gene: TRBV27; CDR3aa: ASSSRTGLVATYNSPLH
v_gene: TRBV28; CDR3aa: ASSPGGGSQVQPEAF
v_gene: TRBV28; CDR3aa: ASTPSGGPGNQPQH
v_gene: TRBV4-1; CDR3aa: ASSPQGATGYQPQH
v_gene: TRBV7-2; CDR3aa: ASSLGSGRNSPLH
v_gene: TRBV9; CDR3aa: ASSLYRGGAGELF
v_gene: TRBV7-9; CDR3aa: ASSRRTSGNNEQF
v_gene: TRBV27; CDR3aa: ASSKDRGGNTIY
v_gene: TRBV2; CDR3aa: ASNGGEADTQY
v_gene: TRBV7-9; CDR3aa: ASSLGRGLSEQY
v_gene: TRBV30; CDR3aa: AWSPDSYEQY
v_gene: TRBV7-6; CDR3aa: ASSLYGPGGNEQY
v_gene: TRBV19; CDR3aa: ATRGASDRNEQF
v_gene: TRBV13; CDR3aa: ASSLGGRTSFQY
v_gene: TRBV6-1; CDR3aa: ASSEVGGAGGELF
v_gene: TRBV3-1/TRBV3-2; CDR3aa: ASSSFRRGKTEAF
v_gene: TRBV5-6; CDR3aa: ASSFSGQALHNEQF
v_gene: TRBV24-1; CDR3aa: ATSEGQGNTGELF
v_gene: TRBV6-1; CDR3aa: ASSEPRQGDTEAF
v_gene: TRBV4-1; CDR3aa: ASRRMGTGGSYEQY
v_gene: TRBV5-4; CDR3aa: ASSAGQGRETQY
v_gene: TRBV5-4; CDR3aa: ASSLVGGYEQY
v_gene: TRBV24-1; CDR3aa: ATSDPGQGAYGYT
v_gene: TRBV5-1; CDR3aa: ASSLEAAEETQY
v_gene: TRBV6-2/TRBV6-3; CDR3aa: ASSDRGGGEAF
v_gene: TRBV30; CDR3aa: AWSPGGGFDGYT
v_gene: TRBV11-3; CDR3aa: ASSAGGNYEQY